The following is a T cell receptor (beta chain) sequence with its context. This entry comes from a study of blood T cell repertoires in COVID-19. TCRdb keeps only in-frame clones here, not all; method: immunoSEQ multiplex PCR. Here the sample spans hundreds of thousands of clones, around 89% being singletons. V lost 10 bases and J 0 bases, leaving 16 bases between the germline ends. Germline assignment: CDR1 MNHNY and CDR2 SVGAGI (reference sequence). The CDR3 covers 15 residues. This sequence originates from a woman aged 30 to 39 with acute or convalescent COVID-19. The J gene is TRBJ1-3, the V gene TRBV6-6, with D possibly being TRBD1 (6 bases). Sequenced material: peripheral blood. CDR3 amino acids: CATARRTVSGNTIYF. In DNA, the CDR3 is TGTGCCACCGCACGCCGGACAGTCTCTGGAAACACCATATATTTT.